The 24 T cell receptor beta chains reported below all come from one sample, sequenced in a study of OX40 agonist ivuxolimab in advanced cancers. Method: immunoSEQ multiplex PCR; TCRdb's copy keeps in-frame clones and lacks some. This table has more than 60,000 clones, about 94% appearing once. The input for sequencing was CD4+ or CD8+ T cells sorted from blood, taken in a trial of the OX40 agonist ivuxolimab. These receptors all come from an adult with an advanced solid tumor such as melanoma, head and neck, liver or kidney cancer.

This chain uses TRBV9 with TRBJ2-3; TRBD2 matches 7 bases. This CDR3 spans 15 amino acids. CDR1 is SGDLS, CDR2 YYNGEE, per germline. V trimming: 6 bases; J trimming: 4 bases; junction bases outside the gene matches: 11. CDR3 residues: CASTDGTTESDTQYF. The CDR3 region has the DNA TGTGCCAGCACGGATGGGACTACTGAGTCAGATACGCAGTATTTT.

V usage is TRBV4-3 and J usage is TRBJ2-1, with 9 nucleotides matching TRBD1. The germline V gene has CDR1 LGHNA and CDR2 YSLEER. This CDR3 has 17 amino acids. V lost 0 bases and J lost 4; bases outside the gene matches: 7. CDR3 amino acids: CASSQDTRDRAYNEQFF. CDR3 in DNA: TGCGCCAGCAGCCAAGATACGCGGGACAGGGCTTACAATGAGCAGTTCTTC.

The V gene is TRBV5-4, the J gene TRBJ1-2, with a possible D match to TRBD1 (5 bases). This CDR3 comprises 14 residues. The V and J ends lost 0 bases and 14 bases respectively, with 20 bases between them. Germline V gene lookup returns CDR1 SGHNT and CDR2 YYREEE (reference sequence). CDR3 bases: TGTGCCAGCAGCTTGGGAGACCCGACGCCCTGGGGGACCTTC. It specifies CASSLGDPTPWGTF.

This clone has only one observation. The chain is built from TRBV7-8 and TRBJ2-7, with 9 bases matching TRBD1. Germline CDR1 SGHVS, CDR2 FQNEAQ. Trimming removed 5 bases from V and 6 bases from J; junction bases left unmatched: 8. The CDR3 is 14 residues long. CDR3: CASSQGGQGSEQYF. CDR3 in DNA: TGTGCCAGCAGCCAAGGGGGACAGGGAAGCGAGCAGTACTTC.

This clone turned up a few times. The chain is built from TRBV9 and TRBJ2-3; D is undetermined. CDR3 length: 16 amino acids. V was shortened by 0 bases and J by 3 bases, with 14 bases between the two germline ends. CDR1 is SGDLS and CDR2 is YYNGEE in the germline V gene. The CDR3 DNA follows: TGTGCCAGCAGCGTAGGAGGCGGATACGGAACAGATACGCAGTATTTT. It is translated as CASSVGGGYGTDTQYF.

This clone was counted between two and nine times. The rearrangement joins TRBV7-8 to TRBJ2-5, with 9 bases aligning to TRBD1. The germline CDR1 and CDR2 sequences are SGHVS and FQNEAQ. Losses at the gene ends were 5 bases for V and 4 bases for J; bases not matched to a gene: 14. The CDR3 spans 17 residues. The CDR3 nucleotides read TGTGCCAGCAGCCTGGGACAGGGAAGTGTTACGGGAGAGACCCAGTACTTC. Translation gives CASSLGQGSVTGETQYF.

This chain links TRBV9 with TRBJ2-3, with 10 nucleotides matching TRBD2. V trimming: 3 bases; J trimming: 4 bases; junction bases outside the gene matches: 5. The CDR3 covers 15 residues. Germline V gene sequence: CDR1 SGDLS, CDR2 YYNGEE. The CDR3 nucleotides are TGTGCCAGCAGCGCGAGCGGGAGGGCTGCAGATACGCAGTATTTT. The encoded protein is CASSASGRAADTQYF. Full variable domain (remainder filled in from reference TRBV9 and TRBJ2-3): DSGVTQTPKHLITATGQRVTLRCSPRSGDLSVYWYQQSLDQGLQFLIQYYNGEERAKGNILERFSAQQFPDLHSELNLSSLELGDSALYFCASSASGRAADTQYFGPGTRLTVL.

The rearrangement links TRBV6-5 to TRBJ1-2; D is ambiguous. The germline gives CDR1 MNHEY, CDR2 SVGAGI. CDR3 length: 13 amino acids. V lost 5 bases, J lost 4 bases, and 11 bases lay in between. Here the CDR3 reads CASSTRTGYGYTF. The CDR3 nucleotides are TGTGCCAGCAGTACCCGAACGGGCTATGGCTACACCTTC.

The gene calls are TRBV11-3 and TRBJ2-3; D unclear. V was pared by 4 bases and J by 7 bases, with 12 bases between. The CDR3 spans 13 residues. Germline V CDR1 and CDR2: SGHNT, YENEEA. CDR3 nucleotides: TGTGCCAGCAGCTCCCCGGATTTTTATACGCAGTATTTT. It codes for CASSSPDFYTQYF.

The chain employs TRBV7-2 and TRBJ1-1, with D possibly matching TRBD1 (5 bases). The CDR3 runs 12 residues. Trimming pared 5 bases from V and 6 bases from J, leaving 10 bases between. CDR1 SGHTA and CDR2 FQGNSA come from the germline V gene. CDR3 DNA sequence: TGTGCCAGCAGCCAGCGGGGGGCTGAAGCTTTCTTT. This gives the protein CASSQRGAEAFF.

The chain's CDR3 is CAISAGTGSGNTIYF. The CDR3 bases are TGTGCCATCAGTGCCGGGACAGGGTCCGGAAACACCATATATTTT. V and J are TRBV10-3 and TRBJ1-3; 9 bases line up with TRBD1. The CDR3 is 15 residues long. In germline, CDR1 is ENHRY, CDR2 SYGVKD. V was clipped by 4 bases and J by 4 bases; unmatched bases: 5.

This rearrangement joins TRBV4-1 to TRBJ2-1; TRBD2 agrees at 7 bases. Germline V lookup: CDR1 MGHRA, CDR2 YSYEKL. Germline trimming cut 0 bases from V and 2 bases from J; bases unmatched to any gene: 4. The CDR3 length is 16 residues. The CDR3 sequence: CASSQDTLAAYNEQFF. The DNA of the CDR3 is TGCGCCAGCAGCCAAGACACGCTAGCGGCCTACAATGAGCAGTTCTTC.

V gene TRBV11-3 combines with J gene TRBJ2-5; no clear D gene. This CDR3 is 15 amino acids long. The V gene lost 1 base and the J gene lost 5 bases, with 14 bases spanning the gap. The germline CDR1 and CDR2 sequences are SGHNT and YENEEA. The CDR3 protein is CASSLGPAAGETQYF. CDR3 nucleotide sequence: TGTGCCAGCAGCTTAGGCCCCGCCGCTGGCGAGACCCAGTACTTC. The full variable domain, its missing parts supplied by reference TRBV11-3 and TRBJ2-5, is EAGVVQSPRYKIIEKKQPVAFWCNPISGHNTLYWYLQNLGQGPELLIRYENEEAVDDSQLPKDRFSAERLKGVDSTLKIQPAELGDSAVYLCASSLGPAAGETQYFGPGTRLLVL.

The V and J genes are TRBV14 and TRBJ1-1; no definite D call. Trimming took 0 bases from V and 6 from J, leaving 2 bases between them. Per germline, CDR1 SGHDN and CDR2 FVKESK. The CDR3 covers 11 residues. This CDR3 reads CASSQDPEAFF. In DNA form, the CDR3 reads TGTGCCAGCAGCCAAGATCCTGAAGCTTTCTTT.

The CDR3 region is CASSPRQSLYEQYF. The CDR3 nucleotides are TGTGCCAGCAGCCCCCGACAGAGTCTTTACGAGCAGTACTTC. The chain employs TRBV9 and TRBJ2-7; D perhaps matches TRBD1 (5 bases). The V end was cut by 4 bases, the J end by 4 bases, with 15 bases between. Per germline, CDR1 SGDLS and CDR2 YYNGEE. This CDR3 is built from 14 residues.

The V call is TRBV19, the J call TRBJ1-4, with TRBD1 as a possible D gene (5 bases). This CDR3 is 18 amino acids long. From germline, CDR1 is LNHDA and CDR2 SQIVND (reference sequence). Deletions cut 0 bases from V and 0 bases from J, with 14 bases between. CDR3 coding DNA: TGTGCCAGTAGTATAGACCGCGTCGACAGCGCAACTAATGAAAAACTGTTTTTT. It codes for CASSIDRVDSATNEKLFF.

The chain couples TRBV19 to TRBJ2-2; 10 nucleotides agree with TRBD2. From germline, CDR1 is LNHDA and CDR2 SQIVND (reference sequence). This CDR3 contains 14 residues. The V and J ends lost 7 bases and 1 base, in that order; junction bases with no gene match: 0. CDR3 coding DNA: TGTGCCAGTAAGCGGGAGGGGAACACCGGGGAGCTGTTTTTT. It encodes CASKREGNTGELFF.

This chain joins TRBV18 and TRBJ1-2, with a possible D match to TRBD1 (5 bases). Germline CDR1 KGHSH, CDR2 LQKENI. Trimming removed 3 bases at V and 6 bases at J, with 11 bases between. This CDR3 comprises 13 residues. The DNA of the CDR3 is TGTGCCAGCTCACCCGAACGACAGAATGGCTACACCTTC. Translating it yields CASSPERQNGYTF.

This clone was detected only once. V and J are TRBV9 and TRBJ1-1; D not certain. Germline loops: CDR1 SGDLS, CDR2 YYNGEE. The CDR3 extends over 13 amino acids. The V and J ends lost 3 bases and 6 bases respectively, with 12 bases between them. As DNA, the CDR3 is TGTGCCAGCAGCGCCCGCTCGGGCGCTGAAGCTTTCTTT. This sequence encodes CASSARSGAEAFF. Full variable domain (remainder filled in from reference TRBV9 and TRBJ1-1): DSGVTQTPKHLITATGQRVTLRCSPRSGDLSVYWYQQSLDQGLQFLIQYYNGEERAKGNILERFSAQQFPDLHSELNLSSLELGDSALYFCASSARSGAEAFFGQGTRLTVV.

CDR3 coding DNA: TGCGCCAGCAGCCCTGCGGCTAGCGGGAGGTCCCACGAGCAGTACTTC. Protein: CASSPAASGRSHEQYF. This chain connects TRBV4-1 to TRBJ2-7, with TRBD2 matching 11 bases. This CDR3 spans 16 amino acids. Unmatched junction bases numbered 10, after V lost 4 bases and J lost 5 bases. The germline V gene encodes CDR1 MGHRA and CDR2 YSYEKL.

The CDR3: CASGGMGPEAFF. CDR3 DNA: TGTGCCAGCGGGGGTATGGGCCCTGAAGCTTTCTTT. The chain couples TRBV6-1 to TRBJ1-1, with D possibly TRBD1 on 5 matching bases. Germline V CDR1 and CDR2: MNHNS, SASEGT. V dropped 8 bases and J dropped 6 bases, with 13 bases sitting between them. The CDR3 is made up of 12 amino acids.

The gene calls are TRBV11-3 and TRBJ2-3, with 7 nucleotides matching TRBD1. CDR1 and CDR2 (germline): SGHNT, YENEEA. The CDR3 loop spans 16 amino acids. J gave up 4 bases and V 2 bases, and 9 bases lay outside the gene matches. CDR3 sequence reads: CASSLSLAGGADTQYF. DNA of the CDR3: TGTGCCAGCAGCTTAAGTCTAGCAGGGGGTGCAGATACGCAGTATTTT.

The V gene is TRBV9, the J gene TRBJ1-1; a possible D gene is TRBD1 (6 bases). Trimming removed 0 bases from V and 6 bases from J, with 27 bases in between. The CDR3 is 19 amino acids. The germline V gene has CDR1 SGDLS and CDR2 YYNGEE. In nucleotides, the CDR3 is TGTGCCAGCAGCGTAGGTCAGGGGTGGAAATATGCTCAGGTCCCTGAAGCTTTCTTT. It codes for CASSVGQGWKYAQVPEAFF.

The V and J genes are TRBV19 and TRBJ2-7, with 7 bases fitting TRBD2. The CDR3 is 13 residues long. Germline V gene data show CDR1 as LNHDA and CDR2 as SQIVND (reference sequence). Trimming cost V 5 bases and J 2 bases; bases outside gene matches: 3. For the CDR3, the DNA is TGTGCCAGTAGTCTAGCGGTTGCCTACGAGCAGTACTTC. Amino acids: CASSLAVAYEQYF.